One and the same sample provided the 3 T cell receptor beta chains below, sequenced in a study of T cell responses to AZD1222 COVID-19 vaccine. Clones were read by immunoSEQ multiplex PCR, and TCRdb kept only the in-frame ones, dropping some. Of roughly 130,000 clones listed, just under 95% are singletons. The sample consisted of peripheral blood, taken on day 0 of AZD1222 vaccination. These TCRs come from an adult in good health.

The chain has TRBV6-5 and TRBJ1-2; a weak D match, TRBD1 (5 bases). Germline V gives CDR1 MNHEY, CDR2 SVGAGI. Trimming shortened V by 5 bases and J by 3 bases, and 10 bases separated the two germline ends. This CDR3 contains 13 residues. The CDR3, as DNA: TGTGCCAGCAGTCCGACAGATCACTATGGCTACACCTTC. It specifies CASSPTDHYGYTF.

This chain connects TRBV6-5 to TRBJ2-7, with TRBD2 identical over 11 bases. This CDR3 comprises 16 residues. Germline trimming cut 2 bases from V and 1 base from J; bases unmatched to any gene: 4. CDR1 is MNHEY and CDR2 is SVGAGI in the germline V gene. The CDR3 loop reads CASSYTGTSGSYEQYF. The CDR3 DNA sequence: TGTGCCAGCAGTTACACCGGGACTAGCGGTTCCTACGAGCAGTACTTC.

The V call is TRBV3-1 (or the pseudogene TRBV3-2), the J call TRBJ1-1; maybe TRBD1 (5 bases). This CDR3 is 14 amino acids long. Trimming pared 1 base from V and 2 bases from J, leaving 8 bases between. Per the germline V gene, CDR1 is LGHDT and CDR2 is YNNKEL (reference sequence). The CDR3: CASSQGGSNTEAFF. The CDR3 DNA reads TGTGCCAGCAGCCAAGGGGGCAGCAACACTGAAGCTTTCTTT.